The clone carrying this T cell receptor (beta chain) was counted ten times or more. Its target is not known. This sample stems from a study of CD8 T cells in ankylosing spondylitis. Study-wide results and caveats: Ankylosing spondylitis blood appeared to be characterized by a TCR beta motif of eight highly homologous variants. Past research had described some motif variants in reactive arthritis synovial fluid and blood.

MiXCR, run by TCRdb on the 5' RACE reads, gives a single entry per CDR3 protein. Of around 100,000 distinct CDR3 sequences in the sample, more than 8.5% are singletons; the top ten hold 30%. Material for sequencing was blood, either unsorted or a sorted T cell fraction (not recorded which). The origin of this receptor is a male donor with ankylosing spondylitis.

The CDR3 loop reads CASSFRIPGANVLTF. The CDR3 nucleotides read TGTGCCAGCAGCTTCAGGATTCCTGGGGCCAACGTCCTGACTTTC. The rearrangement joins TRBV21-1 to TRBJ2-6. TRBV21-1 is a pseudogene locus. This CDR3 spans 15 amino acids.